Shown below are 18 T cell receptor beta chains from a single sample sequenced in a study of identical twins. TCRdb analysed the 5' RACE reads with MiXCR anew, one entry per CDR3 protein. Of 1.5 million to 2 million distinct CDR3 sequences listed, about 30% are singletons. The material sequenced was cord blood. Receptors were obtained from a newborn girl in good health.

This CDR3 reads CASSQDLSGASTYEQYF. The CDR3 coding sequence is TGCGCCAGCAGCCAAGATTTATCGGGGGCAAGCACCTACGAGCAGTACTTC. The rearrangement joins TRBV4-1 to TRBJ2-7; D may be TRBD1 or TRBD2 (6 bases each). This CDR3 region has 17 residues. Looked up from germline, CDR1 is MGHRA and CDR2 is YSYEKL. The ends were cut back, 0 bases at V and 2 bases at J, with 17 bases in the middle.

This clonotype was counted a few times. CDR3 coding DNA: TGTGCCAGCAGCCGGGACACGCATAATTCACCCCTCCACTTT. Translating gives CASSRDTHNSPLHF. The chain has TRBV14 and TRBJ1-6; TRBD1 is a possible D gene (6 bases). The CDR3 is 14 amino acids. The V gene lost 4 bases and the J gene lost 5 bases, with 9 bases spanning the gap. Germline V lookup: CDR1 SGHDN, CDR2 FVKESK.

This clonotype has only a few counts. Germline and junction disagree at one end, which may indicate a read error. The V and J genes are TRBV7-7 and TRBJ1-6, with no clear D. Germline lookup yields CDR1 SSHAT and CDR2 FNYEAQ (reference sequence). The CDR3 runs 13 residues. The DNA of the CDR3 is TGTGCTAGCAGCCCCTCGAGAGAATCACCCCTCCACTTT. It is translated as CASSPSRESPLHF.

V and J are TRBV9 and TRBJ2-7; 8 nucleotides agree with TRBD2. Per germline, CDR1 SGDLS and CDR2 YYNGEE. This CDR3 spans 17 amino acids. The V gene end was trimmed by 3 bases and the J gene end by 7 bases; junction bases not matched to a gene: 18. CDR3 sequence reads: CASSDPLSGRRYNEQYF. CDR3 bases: TGTGCCAGCAGCGACCCCTTAAGCGGGAGACGGTACAATGAGCAGTACTTC.

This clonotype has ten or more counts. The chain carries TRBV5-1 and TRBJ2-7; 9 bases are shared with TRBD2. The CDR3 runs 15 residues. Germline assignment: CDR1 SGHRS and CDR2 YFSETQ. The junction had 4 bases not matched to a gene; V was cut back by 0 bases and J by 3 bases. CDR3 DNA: TGCGCCAGCAGCTTGGGACTAGCGGATTACTACGAGCAGTACTTC. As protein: CASSLGLADYYEQYF.

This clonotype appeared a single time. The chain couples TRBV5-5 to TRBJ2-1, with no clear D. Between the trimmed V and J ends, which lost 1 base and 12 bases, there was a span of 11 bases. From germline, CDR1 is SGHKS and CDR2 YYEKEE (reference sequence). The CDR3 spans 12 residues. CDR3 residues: CASSLFYFGQFF. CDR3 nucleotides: TGTGCCAGCAGCTTGTTCTATTTCGGGCAGTTCTTC.

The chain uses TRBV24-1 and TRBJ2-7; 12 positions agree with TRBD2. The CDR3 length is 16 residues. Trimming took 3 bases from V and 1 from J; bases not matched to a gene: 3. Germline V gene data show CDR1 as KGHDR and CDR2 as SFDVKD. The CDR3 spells CATSDQTSGRSYEQYF. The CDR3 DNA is TGTGCCACCAGTGATCAGACTAGCGGGAGATCCTACGAGCAGTACTTC.

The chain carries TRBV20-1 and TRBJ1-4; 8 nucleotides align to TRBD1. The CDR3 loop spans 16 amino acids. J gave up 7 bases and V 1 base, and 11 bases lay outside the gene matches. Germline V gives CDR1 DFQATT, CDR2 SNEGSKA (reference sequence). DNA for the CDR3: TGCAGTGCTAGAGGGACAGGGCAGCATACTTTTGAAAAACTGTTTTTT. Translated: CSARGTGQHTFEKLFF.

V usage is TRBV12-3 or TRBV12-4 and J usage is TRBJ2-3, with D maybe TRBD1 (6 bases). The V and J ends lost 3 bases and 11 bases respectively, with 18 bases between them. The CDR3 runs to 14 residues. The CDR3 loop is CASSFQGSTDVQYF. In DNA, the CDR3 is TGTGCCAGCAGTTTCCAGGGGAGCACAGATGTGCAGTATTTT.

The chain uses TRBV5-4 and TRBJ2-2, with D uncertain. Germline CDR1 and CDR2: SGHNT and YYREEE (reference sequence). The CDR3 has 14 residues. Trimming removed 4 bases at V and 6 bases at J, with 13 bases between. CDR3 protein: CASSRYSDPGELFF. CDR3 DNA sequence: TGTGCCAGCAGCCGGTACTCCGACCCCGGGGAGCTGTTTTTT.

The CDR3 loop is CASSSALFGGAYSYEQYF. As DNA, the CDR3 is TGTGCCAGCAGCTCTGCGTTATTCGGGGGGGCATACTCCTACGAGCAGTACTTC. The rearrangement links TRBV11-1 to TRBJ2-7; 8 nucleotides align to TRBD2. Trimming removed 4 bases from V and 0 bases from J; junction bases left unmatched: 14. The CDR3 loop spans 18 amino acids. Germline-derived CDR1 and CDR2 are SGHAT and FQDESV (reference sequence).

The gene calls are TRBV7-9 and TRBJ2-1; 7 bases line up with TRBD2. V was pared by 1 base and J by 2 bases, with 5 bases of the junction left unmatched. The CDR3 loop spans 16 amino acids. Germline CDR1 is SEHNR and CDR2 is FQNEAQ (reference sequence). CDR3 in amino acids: CASSLGLAPAYNEQFF. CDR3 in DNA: TGTGCCAGCAGCTTAGGACTAGCCCCAGCCTACAATGAGCAGTTCTTC. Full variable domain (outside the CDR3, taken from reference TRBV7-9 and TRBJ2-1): DTGVSQNPRHKITKRGQNVTFRCDPISEHNRLYWYRQTLGQGPEFLTYFQNEAQLEKSRLLSDRFSAERPKGSFSTLEIQRTEQGDSAMYLCASSLGLAPAYNEQFFGPGTRLTVL.

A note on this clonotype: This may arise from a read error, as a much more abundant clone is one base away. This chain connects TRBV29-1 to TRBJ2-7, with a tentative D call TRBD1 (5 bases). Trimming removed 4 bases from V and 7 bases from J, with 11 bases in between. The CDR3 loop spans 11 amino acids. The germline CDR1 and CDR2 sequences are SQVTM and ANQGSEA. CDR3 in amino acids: CSVGGHNEQYF. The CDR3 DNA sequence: TGCAGCGTTGGAGGACACAATGAGCAGTACTTC.

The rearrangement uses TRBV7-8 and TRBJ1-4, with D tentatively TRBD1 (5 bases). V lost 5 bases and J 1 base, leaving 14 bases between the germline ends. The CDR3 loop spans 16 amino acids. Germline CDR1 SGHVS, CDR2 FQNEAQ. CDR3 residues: CASSLVVRGTNEKLFF. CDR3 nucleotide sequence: TGTGCCAGCAGCCTAGTGGTGAGGGGAACTAATGAAAAACTGTTTTTT.

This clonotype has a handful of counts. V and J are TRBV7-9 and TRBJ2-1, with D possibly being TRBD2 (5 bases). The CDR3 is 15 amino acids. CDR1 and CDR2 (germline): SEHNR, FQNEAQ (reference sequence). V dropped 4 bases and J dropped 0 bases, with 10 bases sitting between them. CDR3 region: CASSWTFPSYNEQFF. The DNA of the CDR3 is TGTGCCAGCAGCTGGACTTTCCCCTCCTACAATGAGCAGTTCTTC. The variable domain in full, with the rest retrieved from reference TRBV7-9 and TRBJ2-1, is DTGVSQNPRHKITKRGQNVTFRCDPISEHNRLYWYRQTLGQGPEFLTYFQNEAQLEKSRLLSDRFSAERPKGSFSTLEIQRTEQGDSAMYLCASSWTFPSYNEQFFGPGTRLTVL.

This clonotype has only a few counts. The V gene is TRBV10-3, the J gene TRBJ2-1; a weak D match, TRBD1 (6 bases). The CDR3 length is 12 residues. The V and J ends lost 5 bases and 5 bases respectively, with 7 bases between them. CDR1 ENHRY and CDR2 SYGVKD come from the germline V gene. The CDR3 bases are TGTGCCATCAGTACAGGGAACAATGAGCAGTTCTTC. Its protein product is CAISTGNNEQFF.

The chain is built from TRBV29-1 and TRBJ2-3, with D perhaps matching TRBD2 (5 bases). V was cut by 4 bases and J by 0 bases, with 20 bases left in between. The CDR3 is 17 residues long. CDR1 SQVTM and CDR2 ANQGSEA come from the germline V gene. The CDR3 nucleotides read TGCAGCGTTGTCCCTAGGAGGAGGAGTTCTAGCACAGATACGCAGTATTTT. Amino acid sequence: CSVVPRRRSSSTDTQYF.

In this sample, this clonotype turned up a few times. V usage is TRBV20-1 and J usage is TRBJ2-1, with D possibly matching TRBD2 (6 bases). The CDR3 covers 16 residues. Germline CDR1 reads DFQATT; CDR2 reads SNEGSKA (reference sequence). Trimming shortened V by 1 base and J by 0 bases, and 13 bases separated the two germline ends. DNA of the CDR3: TGCAGTGCTAGAGGTAGGGACTCCGCCTCCTACAATGAGCAGTTCTTC. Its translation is CSARGRDSASYNEQFF.